Following are 30 T cell receptor beta chains from one sample sequenced in a study of siplizumab effects on memory and regulatory T cells. Cocultured for over 5 days at 37°C were the mixed lymphocyte reaction cells. These receptors' antigens are unknown. TCRdb's table, derived via immunoSEQ multiplex PCR, lists solely in-frame clones and lacks some. The data show 10,000 to 15,000 clones, around half seen once. The sequencing sample was made of CFSE-low (dividing) CD8+ T cells sorted from an allogeneic mixed lymphocyte reaction. Source of these receptors: a human donor in good health; the cells came from an allogeneic mixed lymphocyte reaction. Some clones in this sample may be carry-over from other donors' samples.

This clone has a handful of counts. Other DNA sequences in the sample encode the same CDR3. The CDR3 nucleotides read TGTGCCAGCAGCGGTCCTCCCATACAAGAGACCCAGTACTTC. This encodes CASSGPPIQETQYF. J is TRBJ2-5 and V is TRBV7-7; D is unresolved. The ends were cut back, 5 bases at V and 2 bases at J, with 12 bases in the middle. Germline values: CDR1 SSHAT, CDR2 FNYEAQ (reference sequence). The CDR3 extends over 14 amino acids.

This clone was picked up a small number of times. The chain recombines TRBV29-1 with TRBJ2-1, with 7 bases fitting TRBD1. From germline, CDR1 is SQVTM and CDR2 ANQGSEA. V lost 0 bases, J lost 3 bases, and 8 bases stayed unmatched. CDR3 length equals 16 residues. The DNA for the CDR3 is TGCAGCGTTGAAGATCGTGGGACAGACGGCTACAATGAGCAGTTCTTC. It codes for CSVEDRGTDGYNEQFF.

In its sample, this clone is medium-sized. The chain has TRBV19 and TRBJ2-7; TRBD1 is a possible D gene (6 bases). Germline values: CDR1 LNHDA, CDR2 SQIVND (reference sequence). CDR3 length: 14 amino acids. The V and J ends lost 3 bases and 4 bases respectively, with 13 bases between them. CDR3 nucleotide sequence: TGTGCCAGTAGTATCGACAGGACTTCATACGAGCAGTACTTC. It encodes CASSIDRTSYEQYF.

The chain couples TRBV19 to TRBJ1-2; D perhaps matches TRBD1 (5 bases). V gave up 0 bases and J gave up 4 bases, with 12 bases separating them. This CDR3 region has 15 residues. Germline V gene lookup returns CDR1 LNHDA and CDR2 SQIVND (reference sequence). CDR3 protein: CASSIDPARVYGYTF. The CDR3 bases are TGTGCCAGTAGTATAGATCCGGCCAGGGTCTATGGCTACACCTTC.

J is TRBJ2-7 and V is TRBV27; 7 bases match TRBD1. CDR3 length: 14 residues. CDR1 and CDR2 from the germline V gene are MNHEY and SMNVEV (reference sequence). Losses at the gene ends were 4 bases for V and 2 bases for J; bases not matched to a gene: 5. CDR3 in amino acids: CASSYGQGAYEQYF. The DNA of the CDR3 is TGTGCCAGCAGTTATGGGCAGGGGGCCTACGAGCAGTACTTC.

The table lists this clone with a few counts. This chain links TRBV4-1 with TRBJ1-4; 8 bases agree with TRBD1. The germline V gene encodes CDR1 MGHRA and CDR2 YSYEKL. CDR3 length equals 18 residues. V gave up 2 bases and J gave up 0 bases; unmatched junction bases: 8. CDR3 residues: CASSQPGTGPATNEKLFF. As DNA, the CDR3 is TGCGCCAGCAGCCAACCCGGGACAGGCCCAGCAACTAATGAAAAACTGTTTTTT.

This chain links TRBV27 with TRBJ2-5; 11 bases line up with TRBD2. Germline CDR1 is MNHEY and CDR2 is SMNVEV (reference sequence). CDR3 length equals 16 residues. Unmatched junction bases numbered 8, after V lost 6 bases and J lost 2 bases. CDR3 nucleotides: TGTGCCAGCAGCACTAGCGGGAGTTTCCCTCAAGAGACCCAGTACTTC. Protein: CASSTSGSFPQETQYF.

This clone was recorded a few times. This chain uses TRBV4-1 with TRBJ1-2; D is unclear. Trimming took 0 bases from V and 5 from J, leaving 10 bases between them. This CDR3 contains 14 residues. Per the germline V gene, CDR1 is MGHRA and CDR2 is YSYEKL. CDR3 residues: CASSQERWGYGYTF. CDR3 coding DNA: TGCGCCAGCAGCCAAGAACGATGGGGATATGGCTACACCTTC.

The CDR3 DNA follows: TGTGCCAGCACCCCCGGTTGGACAGGGTTTACCGGGGAGCTGTTTTTT. Amino acid sequence: CASTPGWTGFTGELFF. The V and J genes are TRBV7-8 and TRBJ2-2; TRBD1 matches 8 bases. This CDR3 comprises 16 residues. V trimming: 7 bases; J trimming: 5 bases; junction bases outside the gene matches: 12. The germline gives CDR1 SGHVS, CDR2 FQNEAQ. Filled out from reference TRBV7-8 and TRBJ2-2, the complete variable domain reads GAGVSQSPRYKVAKRGQDVALRCDPISGHVSLFWYQQALGQGPEFLTYFQNEAQLDKSGLPSDRFFAERPEGSVSTLKIQRTQQEDSAVYLCASTPGWTGFTGELFFGEGSRLTVL.

The J gene is TRBJ2-5, the V gene TRBV7-3, with D hard to call. Trimming removed 5 bases from V and 2 bases from J, with 12 bases in between. CDR3 size: 14 residues. The germline V gene has CDR1 SGHTA and CDR2 FQGTGA. The CDR3 nucleotides are TGTGCCAGCAGCGGTCCTCCCATACAAGAGACCCAGTACTTC. Amino acids: CASSGPPIQETQYF. The full variable domain, in which reference TRBV7-3 and TRBJ2-5 provide the parts outside the CDR3, is GAGVSQTPSNKVTEKGKYVELRCDPISGHTALYWYRQSLGQGPEFLIYFQGTGAADDSGLPNDRFFAVRPEGSVSTLKIQRTERGDSAVYLCASSGPPIQETQYFGPGTRLLVL.

The V gene is TRBV19, the J gene TRBJ2-7; D ambiguous. The germline V gene encodes CDR1 LNHDA and CDR2 SQIVND (reference sequence). This CDR3 is 13 amino acids long. V lost 5 bases and J 3 bases, leaving 11 bases between the germline ends. CDR3 in DNA: TGTGCCAGTAGTGTTCAAGGGATCTACGAGCAGTACTTC. The encoded protein is CASSVQGIYEQYF.

The chain recombines TRBV6-4 with TRBJ2-7, with 10 bases aligning to TRBD1. Germline V gene data show CDR1 as MRHNA and CDR2 as SNTAGT. The CDR3 consists of 13 residues. With V trimmed by 4 bases and J by 5 bases, 2 bases remained unmatched. CDR3 nucleotide sequence: TGTGCCAGCAGTGCCGGGACAGGGGACGAGCAGTACTTC. As protein: CASSAGTGDEQYF.

In nucleotides, the CDR3 is TGCGCCAGCAGCGAGGGGACAGGGGTTCAGTTCTATGGCTACACCTTC. As protein: CASSEGTGVQFYGYTF. The chain carries TRBV5-1 and TRBJ1-2; 10 positions agree with TRBD1. V dropped 4 bases and J dropped 4; count of bases not matched to a gene: 10. Germline assignment: CDR1 SGHRS and CDR2 YFSETQ. This CDR3 comprises 16 residues.

The rearrangement uses TRBV5-4 and TRBJ1-4, with D maybe TRBD1 (6 bases). V was pared by 4 bases and J by 10 bases, with 23 bases between. Looked up from germline, CDR1 is SGHNT and CDR2 is YYREEE (reference sequence). This CDR3 is built from 16 residues. The CDR3 loop reads CASSPSGPLGGGKLFF. In DNA form, the CDR3 reads TGTGCCAGCAGCCCTTCTGGCCCTCTGGGGGGCGGAAAACTGTTTTTT. Combining the CDR3 with reference TRBV5-4 and TRBJ1-4 gives the whole variable domain ETGVTQSPTHLIKTRGQQVTLRCSSQSGHNTVSWYQQALGQGPQFIFQYYREEENGRGNFPPRFSGLQFPNYSSELNVNALELDDSALYLCASSPSGPLGGGKLFFGSGTQLSVL.

The gene calls are TRBV19 and TRBJ2-7, with D tentatively TRBD1 or TRBD2 (5 bases each). There are 11 residues in the CDR3. With 6 bases removed from V and 6 bases from J, the gap between germline ends came to 9 bases. Germline lookup yields CDR1 LNHDA and CDR2 SQIVND (reference sequence). The CDR3 DNA is TGTGCCAGTAGCATTGGGGGCGAGCAGTACTTC. Its translation is CASSIGGEQYF.

The chain employs TRBV7-3 and TRBJ2-1, with 15 bases identical to TRBD2. CDR3 length: 17 residues. Germline V lookup: CDR1 SGHTA, CDR2 FQGTGA. Germline trimming cut 3 bases from V and 4 bases from J; bases unmatched to any gene: 4. This CDR3 is CASSLGLAGGSYNEQFF. DNA of the CDR3: TGTGCCAGCAGCTTGGGACTAGCGGGAGGATCGTACAATGAGCAGTTCTTC.

This clone was detected once. This chain joins TRBV2 and TRBJ1-1; D ambiguous. Trimming pared 6 bases from V and 1 base from J, leaving 6 bases between. This CDR3 has 12 amino acids. CDR1 SNHLY and CDR2 FYNNEI come from the germline V gene. Here the CDR3 reads CASSEGNTEAFF. For the CDR3, the DNA is TGTGCCAGCAGCGAGGGGAACACTGAAGCTTTCTTT.

This clone is deemed medium-sized. The rearrangement joins TRBV11-3 to TRBJ2-2, with D tentatively TRBD2 (6 bases). CDR3 length: 14 amino acids. Per the germline V gene, CDR1 is SGHNT and CDR2 is YENEEA. The V end lost 5 bases, the J end lost 5 bases, and 12 bases lay between the germline ends. In nucleotides, the CDR3 is TGTGCCAGCAGCCTAACGGCGGGGACCGGGGAGCTGTTTTTT. It is translated as CASSLTAGTGELFF.

The J gene is TRBJ2-7, the V gene TRBV2; no firm D call. Germline assignment: CDR1 SNHLY and CDR2 FYNNEI. Trimming stripped 1 base from V and 2 bases from J, with 12 bases between. The CDR3 spans 15 residues. The CDR3 spells CASSEGEVPPYEQYF. CDR3 sequence (DNA): TGTGCCAGCAGTGAAGGGGAAGTCCCGCCCTACGAGCAGTACTTC.

This rearrangement joins TRBV27 to TRBJ2-1; D is uncertain. The CDR3 contains 15 residues. Between the trimmed V and J ends, which lost 2 bases and 7 bases, there was a span of 15 bases. Germline V gives CDR1 MNHEY, CDR2 SMNVEV (reference sequence). CDR3 residues: CASSLILWEKNEQFF. The CDR3, as DNA: TGTGCCAGCAGTTTAATCCTGTGGGAAAAAAATGAGCAGTTCTTC.

CDR3 sequence: CASSPGGTGFSNEQFF. DNA of the CDR3: TGTGCCAGCAGCCCTGGGGGAACAGGTTTCTCGAATGAGCAGTTCTTC. J is TRBJ2-1 and V is TRBV7-9; tentatively, D is TRBD1 or TRBD2 (5 bases each). The V gene lost 5 bases and the J gene lost 7 bases, with 21 bases spanning the gap. Germline CDR1 reads SEHNR; CDR2 reads FQNEAQ (reference sequence). The CDR3 is 16 amino acids.

By share, this clone counts as medium-sized. This chain links TRBV6-5 with TRBJ2-2; D is ambiguous. Trimming took 0 bases from V and 4 from J, leaving 3 bases between them. The CDR3 has 13 amino acids. The germline V gene encodes CDR1 MNHEY and CDR2 SVGAGI. CDR3 nucleotide sequence: TGTGCCAGCAGTTACTCGAGCACCGGGGAGCTGTTTTTT. As protein: CASSYSSTGELFF.

This clone was seen a single time. The rearrangement uses TRBV30 and TRBJ2-7; TRBD2 is a possible D gene (6 bases). Germline CDR1 is GTSNPN and CDR2 is SVGIG (reference sequence). Trimming took 4 bases from V and 6 from J, leaving 16 bases between them. The CDR3 length is 13 residues. Written as DNA, the CDR3 is TGTGCCTGGAATCTGGGGGGAGGAGGCGAGCAGTACTTC. It is translated as CAWNLGGGGEQYF.

This chain connects TRBV4-1 to TRBJ1-5, with no clear D. The V gene's germline CDR1 is MGHRA and CDR2 YSYEKL. V lost 4 bases, J lost 1 base, and 8 bases lay in between. The CDR3 is 14 residues long. CDR3 amino acids: CASSLPGSNQPQHF. As DNA, the CDR3 is TGCGCCAGCAGCCTCCCGGGGAGCAATCAGCCCCAGCATTTT.

The V gene is TRBV28, the J gene TRBJ1-4; D unresolved. V shed 0 bases and J shed 0 bases, with 14 bases lying between them. Germline V gene lookup returns CDR1 MDHEN and CDR2 SYDVKM. The CDR3 runs to 18 residues. The CDR3 DNA sequence: TGTGCCAGCAGTTTATGGGTGGTAGGCGCAGCAACTAATGAAAAACTGTTTTTT. It specifies CASSLWVVGAATNEKLFF.

This clone was counted at least ten times. This rearrangement joins TRBV7-9 to TRBJ2-1, with 9 nucleotides matching TRBD1. Germline loops: CDR1 SEHNR, CDR2 FQNEAQ (reference sequence). With V trimmed by 5 bases and J by 4 bases, 6 bases remained unmatched. CDR3 size: 15 residues. The CDR3 loop reads CASSTTGGAYNEQFF. In nucleotides, the CDR3 is TGTGCCAGCAGCACTACAGGGGGCGCTTACAATGAGCAGTTCTTC.

By share of the sample, this clone is medium-sized. The same CDR3 can be traced to other DNA sequences in this sample. The chain joins TRBV5-1 to TRBJ1-1; D might be TRBD1 (5 bases). Trimming cost V 2 bases and J 0 bases, with 8 bases left between them. Germline V gives CDR1 SGHRS, CDR2 YFSETQ. The CDR3 sequence is 14 residues long. Here the CDR3 DNA reads TGCGCCAGCAGCTTAAAGGGGATGAACACTGAAGCTTTCTTT. Residues: CASSLKGMNTEAFF.

This clone occurred many times. V usage is TRBV27 and J usage is TRBJ1-5; TRBD1 might be the D (6 bases). This CDR3 is built from 14 residues. V lost 6 bases and J lost 0, with 9 bases in between. CDR1 is MNHEY, CDR2 SMNVEV, per germline (reference sequence). CDR3: CASRQGYSNQPQHF. DNA of the CDR3: TGTGCCAGCAGACAGGGTTATAGCAATCAGCCCCAGCATTTT.

Judged by abundance, this clone is medium-sized. The V and J genes are TRBV7-9 and TRBJ2-7; 7 bases align to TRBD2. The CDR3 has 16 residues. The junction had 10 bases not matched to a gene; V was cut back by 3 bases and J by 2 bases. Germline V gene sequence: CDR1 SEHNR, CDR2 FQNEAQ (reference sequence). CDR3 coding DNA: TGTGCCAGCAGCTTCTTTCAAGCGGGACCAACCTACGAGCAGTACTTC. Protein sequence: CASSFFQAGPTYEQYF.

The rearrangement links TRBV5-8 to TRBJ1-2; TRBD1 matches at 9 bases. This CDR3 is built from 17 residues. CDR1 and CDR2 from the germline V gene are SGHTS and YDEGEE. The J segment lost 6 bases and the V segment lost 0 bases, leaving 12 bases of the junction unmatched. CDR3 in DNA: TGTGCCAGCAGCTTGGCCTACTTGGACAGGGGAGTTAATGGCTACACCTTC. It yields the protein CASSLAYLDRGVNGYTF. The entire variable domain, with the rest obtained from reference TRBV5-8 and TRBJ1-2, is as follows: EAGVTQSPTHLIKTRGQQATLRCSPISGHTSVYWYQQALGLGLQFLLWYDEGEERNRGNFPPRFSGRQFPNYSSELNVNALELEDSALYLCASSLAYLDRGVNGYTFGSGTRLTVV.